Sequencing of this T cell receptor beta chain was carried out in a study of T cell responses to AZD1222 COVID-19 vaccine. Findings and caveats of the study: The peak T cell response came first, and repertoires were sampled only after it. Vaccine-associated CD4 TCRs spanned spike, dominant at 160-218 and 743-854. Reports indicate that nearly half of spike-specific TCRs are directed at unmutated variant regions.

Points on this clone: Antigen specificity is unknown.

Sequenced by immunoSEQ multiplex PCR; TCRdb stores in-frame clones only, minus some. The profile shows approximately 140,000 clones, 91% of them singletons. Trimming removed 0 bases from V and 1 base from J, with 12 bases in between. Per germline, CDR1 KGHSH and CDR2 LQKENI. The CDR3 totals 17 residues. This TCR came from an adult who received the AZD1222 COVID-19 vaccine. Sequences were derived from peripheral blood, sampled 28 days after the second AZD1222 dose. The chain is built from TRBV18 and TRBJ2-2; D gene unclear. This CDR3 is CASSPPVGSWNTGELFF. CDR3 nucleotide sequence: TGTGCCAGCTCACCACCCGTGGGTAGCTGGAACACCGGGGAGCTGTTTTTT.